The 6 T cell receptor beta chains presented below share a single source sample, sequenced in a study of blood T cell repertoires in COVID-19. Profiling relied on immunoSEQ multiplex PCR, and the TCRdb table lists in-frame clones only, not all of them. The table has roughly 94,000 clones, 65% to 90% seen once. The sequenced material came from peripheral blood. The receptor source for this set is a man in his 60s with acute or convalescent COVID-19.

The V call is TRBV2, the J call TRBJ2-1; 10 bases align to TRBD2. Germline V gene lookup returns CDR1 SNHLY and CDR2 FYNNEI. V shed 5 bases and J 4 bases; nucleotides not matched to a gene: 5. The CDR3 spans 15 residues. CDR3 protein: CASSSGGDLYNEQFF. The CDR3 region has the DNA TGTGCCAGCAGTAGCGGGGGGGACTTATACAATGAGCAGTTCTTC.

This clone was counted only a few times. This chain uses TRBV27 with TRBJ1-1, with D perhaps TRBD1 (6 bases). V was cut by 6 bases and J by 1 base, with 12 bases left in between. From germline, CDR1 is MNHEY and CDR2 SMNVEV (reference sequence). The CDR3 has 14 amino acids. CDR3 in amino acids: CASRSRGTNTEAFF. The CDR3 DNA reads as TGTGCCAGCAGATCCAGGGGAACGAACACTGAAGCTTTCTTT.

This sequence joins TRBV18 and TRBJ2-3; no reliable D call. Trimming took 5 bases from V and 0 from J, leaving 6 bases between them. CDR3 length equals 13 residues. Per germline, CDR1 KGHSH and CDR2 LQKENI. CDR3 region: CASSLTSTDTQYF. The DNA of the CDR3 is TGTGCCAGCTCATTAACTAGCACAGATACGCAGTATTTT.

This clone has only one observation. The chain links TRBV28 to TRBJ2-7; possibly TRBD1 for D (6 bases). This CDR3 is 18 amino acids long. CDR1 MDHEN and CDR2 SYDVKM come from the germline V gene. V was cut by 6 bases and J by 2 bases, with 26 bases left in between. CDR3 sequence: CASRRRRSGTRSPYEQYF. CDR3 bases: TGTGCCAGCAGACGCCGGCGATCCGGGACAAGGAGTCCCTACGAGCAGTACTTC.

CDR3 nucleotides: TGTGCCAGCAGCCAATTAGGGGGCGTAACAGATACGCAGTATTTT. It translates to CASSQLGGVTDTQYF. The gene calls are TRBV3-1 (or the pseudogene TRBV3-2) and TRBJ2-3; 7 bases match TRBD1. J lost 3 bases, V lost 2 bases, and 5 bases had no gene match. CDR1 and CDR2 (germline): LGHDT, YNNKEL (reference sequence). The CDR3 totals 15 residues.

The chain has TRBV2 and TRBJ1-5; TRBD1 agrees at 7 bases. CDR1 and CDR2 from the germline V gene are SNHLY and FYNNEI. The CDR3 is 13 amino acids. V lost 7 bases, J lost 3 bases, and 3 bases stayed unmatched. CDR3: CASKGTANQPQHF. The DNA of the CDR3 is TGTGCCAGCAAGGGGACAGCCAATCAGCCCCAGCATTTT.